The sequence of this T cell receptor (beta chain) was determined in a study of sequential checkpoint blockade in melanoma. The method was immunoSEQ multiplex PCR; TCRdb's version includes in-frame clones alone and lacks a portion of them. This sample carries 7,000 to 9,500 clones, nearly 60% of them seen once, and the ten largest clones take around 17%. V shed 0 bases and J 9 bases; nucleotides not matched to a gene: 5. The CDR3 runs to 16 residues. Germline V gives CDR1 MGHRA, CDR2 YSYEKL. Sample treatment: randomized to nivolumab then ipilimumab (arm A) or the reverse (arm B). The sequencing used CD8+ T cells sorted from blood (inferred from file names), collected from a patient given nivolumab and ipilimumab in sequence. The source is a human donor with melanoma. The genes are TRBV4-1 and TRBJ1-6; 10 bases agree with TRBD1. The chain's CDR3 is CASSQEGTGVVSPLHF. As DNA, the CDR3 is TGCGCCAGCAGCCAAGAAGGGACAGGGGTGGTTTCACCCCTCCACTTT.